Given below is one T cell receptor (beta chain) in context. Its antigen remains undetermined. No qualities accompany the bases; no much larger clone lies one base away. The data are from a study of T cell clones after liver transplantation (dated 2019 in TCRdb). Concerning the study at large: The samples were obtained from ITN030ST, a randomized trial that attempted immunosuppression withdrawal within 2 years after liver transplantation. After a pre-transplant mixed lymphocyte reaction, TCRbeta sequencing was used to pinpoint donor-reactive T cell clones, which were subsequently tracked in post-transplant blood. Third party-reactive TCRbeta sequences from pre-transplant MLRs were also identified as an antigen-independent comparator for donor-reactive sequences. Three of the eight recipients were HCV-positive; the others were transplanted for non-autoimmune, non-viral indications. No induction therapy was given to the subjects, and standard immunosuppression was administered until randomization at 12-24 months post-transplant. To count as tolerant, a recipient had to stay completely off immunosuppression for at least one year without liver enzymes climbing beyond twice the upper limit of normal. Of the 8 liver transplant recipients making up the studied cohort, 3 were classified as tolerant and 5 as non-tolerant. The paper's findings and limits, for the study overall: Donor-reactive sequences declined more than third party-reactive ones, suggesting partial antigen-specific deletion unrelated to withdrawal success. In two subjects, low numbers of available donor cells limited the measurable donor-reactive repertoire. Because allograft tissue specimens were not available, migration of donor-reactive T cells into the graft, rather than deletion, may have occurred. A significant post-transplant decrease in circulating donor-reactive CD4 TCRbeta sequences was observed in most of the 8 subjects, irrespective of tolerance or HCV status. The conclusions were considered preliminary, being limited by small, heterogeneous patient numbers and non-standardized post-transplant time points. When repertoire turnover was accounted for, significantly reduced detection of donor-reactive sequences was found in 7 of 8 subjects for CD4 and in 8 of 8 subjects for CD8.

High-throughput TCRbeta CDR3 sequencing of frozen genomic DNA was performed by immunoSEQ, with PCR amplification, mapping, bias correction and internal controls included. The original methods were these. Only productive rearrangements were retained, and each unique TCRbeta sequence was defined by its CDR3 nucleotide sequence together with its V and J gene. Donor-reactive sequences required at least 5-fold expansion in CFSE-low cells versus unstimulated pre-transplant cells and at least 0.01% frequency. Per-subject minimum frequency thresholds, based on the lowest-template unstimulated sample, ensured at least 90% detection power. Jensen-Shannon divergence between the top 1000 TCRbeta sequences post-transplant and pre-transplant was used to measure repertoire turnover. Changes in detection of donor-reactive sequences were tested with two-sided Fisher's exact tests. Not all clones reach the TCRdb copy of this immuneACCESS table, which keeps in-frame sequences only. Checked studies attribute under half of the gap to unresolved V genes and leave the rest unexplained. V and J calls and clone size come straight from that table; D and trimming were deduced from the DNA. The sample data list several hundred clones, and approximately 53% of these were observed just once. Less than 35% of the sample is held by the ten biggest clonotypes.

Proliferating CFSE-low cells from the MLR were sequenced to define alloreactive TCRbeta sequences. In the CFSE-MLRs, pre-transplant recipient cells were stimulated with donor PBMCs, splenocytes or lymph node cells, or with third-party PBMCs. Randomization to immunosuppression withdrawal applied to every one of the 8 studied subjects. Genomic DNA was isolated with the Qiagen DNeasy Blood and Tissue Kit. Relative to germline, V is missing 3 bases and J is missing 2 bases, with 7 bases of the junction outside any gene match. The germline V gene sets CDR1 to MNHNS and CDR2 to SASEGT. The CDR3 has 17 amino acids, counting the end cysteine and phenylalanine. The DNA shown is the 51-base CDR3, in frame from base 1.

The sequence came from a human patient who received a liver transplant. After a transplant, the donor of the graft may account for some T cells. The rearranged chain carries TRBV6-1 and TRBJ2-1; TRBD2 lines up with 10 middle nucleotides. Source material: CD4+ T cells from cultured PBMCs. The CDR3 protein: CASSELAGVTPYNEQFF. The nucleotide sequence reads TGTGCCAGCAGTGAGCTAGCGGGGGTCACTCCCTACAATGAGCAGTTCTTC.